This is a list of T cell receptor beta chains from one sample in a study of T-cell reconstitution after alpha-beta-depleted transplantation in children. Via MiXCR, TCRdb re-called the PCR reads, giving one row per CDR3 protein. This sample has over 200,000 distinct CDR3 sequences; about 9.5% occur once, and the top ten carry around 6%. Here the sequenced sample was PBMCs from the stem cell graft donor, taken from the stem cell graft. The source is a human donor who donated a stem cell graft to a child with acute lymphoblastic leukemia. CDR3s include the opening cysteine and the closing phenylalanine or tryptophan. The order of the fields is D gene, J gene, clone size, V gene, CDR3 protein, CDR3 DNA. A D gene is named only where the DNA matches it firmly. Size is stated for part of the rows, as once, few or many counts, or as a class when the clone is expanded.

-	TRBJ2-1	-	TRBV7-9	CASSFTGSYNEQFF	TGTGCCAGCAGCTTCACGGGATCCTACAATGAGCAGTTCTTC
-	TRBJ1-5	many	TRBV29-1	CSVVGQADQPQHF	TGCAGCGTTGTTGGCCAGGCAGATCAGCCCCAGCATTTT
-	TRBJ2-7	many	TRBV5-1	CASSPGTALSYEQYF	TGCGCCAGCAGCCCCGGGACGGCCCTCTCCTACGAGCAGTACTTC
TRBD2	TRBJ2-7	many	TRBV27	CASSLLAGPGHEQYF	TGTGCCAGCAGTTTACTAGCGGGGCCTGGGCACGAGCAGTACTTC
-	TRBJ2-7	-	TRBV2	CASRQEGESSYEQYF	TGTGCCAGCAGACAAGAGGGCGAAAGCTCCTACGAGCAGTACTTC
-	TRBJ1-5	many	TRBV12-3/TRBV12-4	CASSPGGFNQPQHF	TGTGCCAGCAGTCCGGGGGGCTTCAATCAGCCCCAGCATTTT
-	TRBJ1-1	many	TRBV5-5	CASSARTEAFF	TGTGCCAGCAGCGCTAGGACAGAAGCTTTCTTT
-	TRBJ2-3	-	TRBV20-1	CSARKPATDTQYF	TGCAGTGCTAGAAAACCTGCCACAGATACGCAGTATTTT
TRBD2	TRBJ2-2	-	TRBV12-3/TRBV12-4	CASGRLAGGHTGELFF	TGTGCCAGCGGGCGACTAGCGGGGGGCCATACCGGGGAGCTGTTTTTT
-	TRBJ2-5	-	TRBV12-3/TRBV12-4	CASRNGPGRQTQYF	TGTGCCAGCAGAAACGGACCAGGACGGCAGACCCAGTACTTC
TRBD1	TRBJ1-4	-	TRBV6-9	CASSYSSGGLGKLFF	TGTGCCAGCAGTTATTCTTCAGGGGGGTTAGGGAAACTGTTTTTT
TRBD1	TRBJ1-4	-	TRBV4-3	CASSQDIGTGGGKLFF	TGCGCCAGCAGCCAAGATATTGGAACAGGGGGTGGAAAACTGTTTTTT
-	TRBJ2-6	-	TRBV27	CASSFWSTGANVLTF	TGTGCCAGCAGTTTCTGGTCCACTGGGGCCAACGTCCTGACTTTC
-	TRBJ2-3	many	TRBV7-9	CASRGDTQYF	TGTGCCAGCAGAGGGGATACGCAGTATTTT
TRBD1	TRBJ2-7	few	TRBV2	CASRGTGLYEQYF	TGTGCCAGCAGGGGGACAGGGTTATACGAGCAGTACTTC
TRBD1	TRBJ1-5	few	TRBV15	CATSWGQGGQPQHF	TGTGCCACCAGCTGGGGACAGGGAGGGCAGCCCCAGCATTTT
TRBD1	TRBJ2-2	many	TRBV12-3/TRBV12-4	CASSLGQGGTGELFF	TGTGCCAGCAGCCTAGGACAGGGCGGCACCGGGGAGCTGTTTTTT
-	TRBJ1-2	-	TRBV14	CASSQVGQEPYYGYTF	TGTGCCAGCAGCCAAGTCGGGCAGGAGCCATACTATGGCTACACCTTC
TRBD2	TRBJ2-5	many	TRBV9	CASSPTTSGAQETQYF	TGTGCCAGCAGCCCGACGACTAGCGGTGCTCAAGAGACCCAGTACTTC
TRBD1	TRBJ2-7	-	TRBV2	CASIPRDRAYEQYF	TGTGCCAGCATCCCGCGGGACAGGGCCTACGAGCAGTACTTC
-	TRBJ2-1	-	TRBV19	CASSIDPGLHNEQFF	TGTGCCAGTAGTATAGATCCCGGACTACACAATGAGCAGTTCTTC
TRBD2	TRBJ2-3	many	TRBV6-2/TRBV6-3	CASISGERTDTQYF	TGTGCCAGCATTAGCGGGGAGCGCACAGATACGCAGTATTTT
TRBD2	TRBJ2-1	many	TRBV12-3/TRBV12-4	CASSPRGLAGNEQFF	TGTGCCAGCTCCCCCCGGGGACTAGCGGGGAATGAGCAGTTCTTC
-	TRBJ1-2	many	TRBV9	CASSVRWGYGYTF	TGTGCCAGCAGCGTTCGTTGGGGCTATGGCTACACCTTC
TRBD2	TRBJ2-1	many	TRBV10-3	CAISDPGTSFFEQFF	TGTGCCATCAGTGACCCCGGGACTAGTTTCTTTGAGCAGTTCTTC
-	TRBJ1-4	few	TRBV11-2	CASSPRTAEKLFF	TGTGCCAGCAGCCCCCGGACAGCCGAAAAACTGTTTTTT
-	TRBJ1-4	-	TRBV2	CASSASHEKLFF	TGTGCCAGCAGTGCGAGCCATGAAAAACTGTTTTTT
TRBD1	TRBJ1-5	many	TRBV29-1	CSVGGQGAGQPQHF	TGCAGCGTTGGGGGACAGGGGGCAGGGCAGCCCCAGCATTTT
TRBD1	TRBJ2-7	few	TRBV5-1	CASSLRATGGNEQYF	TGCGCCAGCAGCTTGCGGGCGACAGGGGGTAACGAGCAGTACTTC
-	TRBJ2-6	few	TRBV5-1	CASSLDREAGANVLTF	TGCGCCAGCAGCTTAGACAGGGAGGCTGGGGCCAACGTCCTGACTTTC
-	TRBJ2-3	few	TRBV18	CASSPQGRTDTQYF	TGTGCCAGCTCACCACAGGGGAGGACAGATACGCAGTATTTT
TRBD1	TRBJ1-3	-	TRBV18	CASSLAMTGDGNTIYF	TGTGCCAGCTCTCTCGCGATGACAGGGGATGGAAACACCATATATTTT
-	TRBJ2-3	many	TRBV5-1	CASSLGAVLTDTQYF	TGCGCCAGCAGCTTGGGGGCGGTCCTAACAGATACGCAGTATTTT
-	TRBJ2-2	many	TRBV12-3/TRBV12-4	CASSPQGWTGELFF	TGTGCCAGCAGTCCCCAGGGGTGGACCGGGGAGCTGTTTTTT
TRBD2	TRBJ2-2	-	TRBV7-8	CASSSTSRGGELFF	TGTGCCAGCAGCTCGACTAGCCGGGGCGGGGAGCTGTTTTTT
-	TRBJ1-3	-	TRBV10-2	CASSEGRSPGNTIYF	TGCGCCAGCAGTGAAGGGCGGTCCCCTGGAAACACCATATATTTT
TRBD1	TRBJ1-1	few	TRBV4-3	CASSQDPPGGRNTEAFF	TGCGCCAGCAGCCAAGATCCCCCAGGGGGCCGGAACACTGAAGCTTTCTTT
TRBD1	TRBJ2-7	many	TRBV9	CASSAGTGSSYEQYF	TGTGCCAGCAGCGCCGGGACAGGGTCCTCCTACGAGCAGTACTTC
-	TRBJ2-5	-	TRBV7-6	CASSSQGGGGETQYF	TGTGCCAGCAGCTCCCAAGGGGGAGGGGGAGAGACCCAGTACTTC
TRBD1	TRBJ2-7	-	TRBV29-1	CSVETDRPYEQYF	TGCAGCGTTGAAACGGACAGGCCCTACGAGCAGTACTTC
-	TRBJ2-7	-	TRBV10-2	CASSELPISYEQYF	TGCGCCAGCAGTGAGCTGCCTATATCCTACGAGCAGTACTTC
TRBD1	TRBJ1-2	few	TRBV3-1	CASNGQGTHGYTF	TGTGCCAGCAACGGACAGGGGACCCATGGCTACACCTTC
TRBD1	TRBJ2-1	few	TRBV6-1	CASDDRGGRSYNEQFF	TGTGCCAGCGATGACAGGGGGGGTCGCTCCTACAATGAGCAGTTCTTC
TRBD2	TRBJ2-1	few	TRBV9	CASSVSPSGGASSYNEQFF	TGTGCCAGCAGCGTAAGTCCTAGCGGGGGGGCGAGCTCCTACAATGAGCAGTTCTTC
TRBD1	TRBJ1-1	few	TRBV12-5	CASGASGQGTAFF	TGTGCTAGTGGTGCGTCGGGACAGGGGACAGCTTTCTTT
-	TRBJ2-1	many	TRBV5-8	CASDLGGSYNEQFF	TGTGCCAGCGATCTAGGGGGGTCCTACAATGAGCAGTTCTTC
-	TRBJ2-2	-	TRBV6-2/TRBV6-3	CASSYSYGGYTGELFF	TGTGCCAGCAGTTACTCGTACGGGGGTTACACCGGGGAGCTGTTTTTT
TRBD1	TRBJ2-7	many	TRBV5-1	CASSGTGLTYEQYF	TGCGCCAGCAGCGGGACAGGTCTAACCTACGAGCAGTACTTC
-	TRBJ2-1	-	TRBV2	CASSDILIDNEQFF	TGTGCCAGCAGCGACATCCTCATCGACAATGAGCAGTTCTTC
-	TRBJ1-3	once	TRBV2	CASTLLGTGNTIYF	TGTGCCAGCACTTTATTGGGGACTGGAAACACCATATATTTT
-	TRBJ2-7	many	TRBV20-1	CSASLDSSYEQYF	TGCAGTGCTAGCCTGGACAGCTCCTACGAGCAGTACTTC
-	TRBJ1-5	-	TRBV7-9	CASSSGSGPQHF	TGTGCCAGCAGCTCTGGGTCTGGGCCCCAGCATTTT
TRBD2	TRBJ2-3	-	TRBV20-1	CSAGLAGMTDTQYF	TGCAGTGCAGGACTAGCGGGTATGACAGATACGCAGTATTTT
-	TRBJ1-1	-	TRBV20-1	CSARDDTGLLTNTEAFF	TGCAGTGCTAGAGATGATACCGGGTTGCTTACGAACACTGAAGCTTTCTTT
-	TRBJ2-1	many	TRBV21-1	CASSKVAGLYNEQFF	TGTGCCAGCAGCAAAGTCGCGGGGTTGTACAATGAGCAGTTCTTC
-	TRBJ2-2	many	TRBV6-2/TRBV6-3	CASTSRGTNTGELFF	TGTGCCAGCACCTCCCGGGGCACGAACACCGGGGAGCTGTTTTTT
-	TRBJ1-2	many	TRBV25-1	CASSEWGNRDTTPDYGYTF	TGTGCCAGCAGTGAATGGGGCAACCGGGACACCACCCCGGACTATGGCTACACCTTC
TRBD2	TRBJ2-1	many	TRBV6-5	CASSRLAMDEQFF	TGTGCCAGCAGCCGACTAGCGATGGATGAGCAGTTCTTC
-	TRBJ2-7	many	TRBV6-1	CASSEGRARQYEQYF	TGTGCCAGCAGTGAAGGCAGGGCTCGCCAGTACGAGCAGTACTTC